The T cell receptor beta chain under discussion was sequenced for a study of OX40 agonist ivuxolimab in advanced cancers. The germline V gene has CDR1 SGDLS and CDR2 YYNGEE. This CDR3 spans 14 amino acids. V lost 3 bases to trimming and J lost 0 bases, with 6 bases between them. Sequencing used immunoSEQ multiplex PCR; TCRdb keeps in-frame clones, though not all of them. The data hold roughly 20,000 clones, with over 70% observed a single time. This TCR derives from an adult with an advanced solid tumor such as melanoma, head and neck, liver or kidney cancer. The specimen was CD4+ or CD8+ T cells sorted from blood, collected in a trial of the OX40 agonist ivuxolimab. This chain joins TRBV9 and TRBJ1-4; D is undetermined. The CDR3 nucleotides are TGTGCCAGCAGCGAGCAGCCAACTAATGAAAAACTGTTTTTT. Translating gives CASSEQPTNEKLFF.